Listed here are 5 T cell receptor beta chains from one sample, sequenced in a study of cytomegalovirus exposure and HLA in healthy donors. The primer mix had 60 Vbeta and 13 Jbeta primers. Sequenced by immunoSEQ multiplex PCR; TCRdb stores in-frame clones only, minus some. The sample holds 90,000 to 100,000 clones, under 80% seen once. Sequenced sample: PBMCs. These receptors were obtained from a male donor in good health and CMV-seronegative.

This rearrangement joins TRBV6-5 to TRBJ1-5, with a weak D call TRBD1 (5 bases). V lost 5 bases, J lost 4 bases, and 9 bases lay in between. The CDR3 is 13 residues long. Germline CDR1 is MNHEY and CDR2 is SVGAGI. CDR3 sequence: CASSIDSNQPQHF. CDR3 nucleotides: TGTGCCAGCAGTATAGACAGTAATCAGCCCCAGCATTTT.

This sequence joins TRBV9 and TRBJ2-7, with 9 bases identical to TRBD1. Germline trimming cut 4 bases from V and 4 bases from J; bases unmatched to any gene: 12. CDR3 size: 16 residues. CDR1 is SGDLS, CDR2 YYNGEE, per germline. This CDR3 is CASSSTAGTGFYEQYF. CDR3 coding DNA: TGTGCCAGCAGCTCAACTGCCGGGACAGGGTTTTACGAGCAGTACTTC.

The DNA of the CDR3 is TGCGCCAGCAGCCAGCGACAGGACCGGAACACTGAAGCTTTCTTT. It encodes CASSQRQDRNTEAFF. This chain connects TRBV5-1 to TRBJ1-1; maybe TRBD1 (6 bases). CDR1 SGHRS and CDR2 YFSETQ come from the germline V gene. This CDR3 has 15 amino acids. Trimming cost V 4 bases and J 1 base, with 14 bases left between them.

The rearrangement links TRBV27 to TRBJ1-5; 12 bases fit TRBD1. There are 15 residues in the CDR3. From germline, CDR1 is MNHEY and CDR2 SMNVEV (reference sequence). With V trimmed by 5 bases and J by 7 bases, 6 bases remained unmatched. CDR3 coding DNA: TGTGCCAGCAGTCAAGGGACAGGGGGCCGACAGCCCCAGCATTTT. Protein sequence: CASSQGTGGRQPQHF.

V gene TRBV4-1 combines with J gene TRBJ2-1, with 8 nucleotides matching TRBD2. V shed 1 base and J 7 bases; nucleotides not matched to a gene: 3. CDR3 length: 14 residues. Germline V gives CDR1 MGHRA, CDR2 YSYEKL. CDR3 in DNA: TGCGCCAGCAGCCAAGGCGGGAGGACAAATGAGCAGTTCTTC. Protein product: CASSQGGRTNEQFF.